The rows below give T cell receptor beta chains drawn from one sample of a study of human T cells and chemical hapten exposure. One entry per CDR3 protein results from TCRdb running MiXCR on the RACE reads. The sample holds more than 300,000 distinct CDR3 sequences; around 5.5% are singletons and the top ten take approximately 2.4%. Sample: whole blood, taken in connection with sensitization to the hapten diphenylcyclopropenone (DPC). These TCRs come from a woman in her forties or fifties with alopecia areata. Some clones in this sample may be carry-over from other donors' samples. Both conserved end residues are part of each CDR3. The D gene is left open where the match is weak. Only some rows state a clone size, as once, few, many or a class for expanded clones.

d_gene	abundance	j_gene	v_gene	CDR3aa	CDR3nt
-	-	TRBJ2-5	TRBV7-9	CASSGGVGFQETQYF	TGTGCCAGCAGCGGTGGAGTGGGGTTCCAAGAGACCCAGTACTTC
-	-	TRBJ1-6	TRBV6-6	CASSFSRDGNSPLHF	TGTGCCAGCAGTTTTTCCCGGGACGGTAATTCACCCCTCCACTTT
-	many	TRBJ2-1	TRBV6-2/TRBV6-3	CASAPPPGGNEQFF	TGTGCCAGCGCTCCCCCACCAGGAGGAAATGAGCAGTTCTTC
-	-	TRBJ2-3	TRBV7-9	CASSPPGRTPDTQYF	TGTGCCAGCAGCCCTCCGGGACGGACTCCGGATACGCAGTATTTT
-	-	TRBJ2-7	TRBV12-3/TRBV12-4	CASSPALRGGPSSYEQYF	TGTGCCAGCAGCCCCGCTCTGAGGGGGGGCCCAAGCTCCTACGAGCAGTACTTC
-	many	TRBJ1-4	TRBV6-1	CASSERGDELFF	TGTGCCAGCAGTGAAAGGGGGGATGAACTGTTTTTT
-	many	TRBJ1-1	TRBV6-5	CASSYGAGGGTEAFF	TGTGCCAGCAGTTATGGGGCTGGCGGCGGAACTGAAGCTTTCTTT
-	many	TRBJ2-5	TRBV4-2	CASSPGASGEETQYF	TGTGCCAGCAGCCCTGGCGCGAGCGGAGAAGAGACCCAGTACTTC
-	many	TRBJ2-2	TRBV7-3	CASSLTSGLGTGELFF	TGTGCCAGCAGCTTAACGTCGGGACTCGGGACCGGGGAGCTGTTTTTT
TRBD2	-	TRBJ2-3	TRBV9	CASSVAGGGLEDTQYF	TGTGCCAGCAGCGTAGCCGGCGGGGGGCTCGAAGATACGCAGTATTTT
-	-	TRBJ2-5	TRBV30	CAWSYPGGGETQYF	TGTGCCTGGAGCTACCCTGGAGGCGGTGAGACCCAGTACTTC
-	-	TRBJ1-4	TRBV6-6	CASSYSTGYNEKLFF	TGTGCCAGCAGTTACTCGACGGGTTATAATGAAAAACTGTTTTTT
-	few	TRBJ1-1	TRBV28	CASSSFFMNTEAFF	TGTGCCAGCAGTTCCTTCTTTATGAACACTGAAGCTTTCTTT
TRBD2	few	TRBJ2-3	TRBV7-8	CASSSENALAGGRGTQYF	TGTGCCAGCAGCTCCGAGAACGCACTAGCGGGGGGTCGGGGTACGCAGTATTTT
TRBD2	few	TRBJ2-1	TRBV5-1	CASSPRTSGRSNEQFF	TGCGCCAGCAGCCCCCGGACTAGCGGGAGAAGCAATGAGCAGTTCTTC
-	many	TRBJ1-5	TRBV12-3/TRBV12-4	CASSSSGTATISNQPQHF	TGTGCCAGCAGTTCATCCGGGACGGCGACGATCAGCAATCAGCCCCAGCATTTT
TRBD2	many	TRBJ2-3	TRBV7-2	CASSLISGGTDTQYF	TGTGCCAGCAGCTTAATTAGCGGGGGCACAGATACGCAGTATTTT